This T cell receptor beta chain was captured in a study of shared T cell receptors in the human thymus listed by TCRdb under 2021. General notes on the study: The study investigated the way shared, self-reactive T-cell receptor alpha chains are produced in the human thymus.

Libraries were prepared through the immunoSEQ multiplex PCR assay. What TCRdb holds here is the immuneACCESS table cut down to in-frame rearrangements. Part of the clones is not present; checked against another copy, under half of the missing clones reflect an unresolved V gene, and the others are unexplained. The sample has about 710,000 clones on record, roughly 86% of them singletons. The ten largest clonotypes hold roughly 0.0087% of the sample. A remark on this clone: Its antigen remains undetermined. One base away there is no much larger clone; base qualities are not given.

These data were likewise used in another study, on human thymus T cells. As described in the second report: Immunologically healthy infants undergoing open corrective cardiac surgery for congenital heart defects in Finland were used as donors. The thymus tissue came from surgical resects taken out during corrective cardiac surgery. Usage of V and J gene segments appeared to be biased in both the thymic and the peripheral blood repertoires. According to the related research, thymic TCR repertoires were highly overlapping among unrelated individuals. TCR alpha and beta repertoires from roughly 8 infant thymus samples and four related peripheral blood samples were characterized in the study. The infant donors were roughly 7 to 250 days old, and the cohort included roughly six males and a couple of females. Thymocytes were mechanically released from the tissue and were stored as pellets of about 10-30 million cells at -70 degrees C. A QIAsymphony instrument was used to extract genomic DNA from the frozen cell pellets. TCRB and TCRAD loci were amplified from a standardized quantity of quality-controlled genomic DNA using the immunoSEQ multiplex PCR assay. The amplicons spanned the V(D)J region and were long enough to cover the CDR3 and allow V and J genes to be identified. Through the commercial immunoSEQ service, the amplicons were sequenced on an Illumina platform. Primer bias and sequencing errors were corrected as previously described, and TCRAD and TCRB definitions were based on the IMGT database. Analysis of the repertoires was done with immunoSEQ Analyzer 3.0 and VDJTools and included basic statistics, V/J segment usage, diversity estimates, rarefaction and pairwise overlap. Diversity was estimated with Chao1, ChaoE, Efron-Thisted, Shannon and inverse Simpson indices, and also on datasets down-sampled to the smallest sample. Repertoire overlap used strict matching of CDR3 nucleotide sequence, V gene and J gene, with Jaccard-based multidimensional scaling clustering. On average, thymus samples yielded roughly 800,000 unique TCRB clonotypes, whereas blood samples yielded around 88,000.

The TCR originated in a boy in the first two years of life with a congenital heart defect. Donor details come from another sample of the same person, matched by shared clones. The sample comprised thymocytes.

The DNA sequence is as follows: TGTGCCAGCATTGCCCTCCGACAGGCTGGAGAGACCCAGTACTTC. Its translation is CASIALRQAGETQYF. The rearrangement combines TRBV28 with TRBJ2-5; the D segment could be TRBD1, given 6 matching bases. Trimming removed 7 bases from V and 4 bases from J, leaving 19 bases between the germline ends. The CDR3 runs 15 amino acids, cysteine and phenylalanine included. The DNA shown is the 45-base CDR3, in frame from base 1. The germline V gene sets CDR1 to MDHEN and CDR2 to SYDVKM. Full variable domain (CDR3 extended with the reference TRBV28 and TRBJ2-5 proteins): DVKVTQSSRYLVKRTGEKVFLECVQDMDHENMFWYRQDPGLGLRLIYFSYDVKMKEKGDIPEGYSVSREKKERFSLILESASTNQTSMYLCASIALRQAGETQYFGPGTRLLVL.